Here is one TCR beta chain with its context. Its cognate antigen is unknown. FACS was used to enrich TEMRA cells, whereas the CD8+ and CD4+ T cells were obtained by negative isolation. The data were obtained in a study of CD8 T cells in Susac syndrome. Findings and limits, study-wide: In its TCR sequencing and HLA analysis, the study acknowledged that the number of individuals was relatively small.

V shed 2 bases and J shed 9 bases, with 20 bases lying between them. There are 17 residues in the CDR3. Germline CDR1 reads MNHEY; CDR2 reads SVGAGI. Random hexamers were used to reverse transcribe roughly 0.45 to 1 ug of RNA. Multiplex PCR with immunoSEQ amplified the TCR beta CDR3 across 54 Vbeta and 13 Jbeta. TCRdb reanalysed the immunoSEQ multiplex PCR reads using MiXCR and keeps one entry per CDR3 protein. The repertoire consists of about 200,000 distinct CDR3 sequences, with about 94% occurring once and the leading ten covering approximately 0.09%. The clonotype comes from a human donor with multiple sclerosis. The specimen sequenced was CD4+ T cells from PBMCs. J is TRBJ1-6 and V is TRBV6-5; possibly TRBD1 for D (6 bases). CDR3 sequence: CASSYPPQGKNLSPLHF. The CDR3 DNA reads as TGTGCCAGCAGTTACCCTCCGCAGGGGAAGAATCTTTCACCCCTCCACTTT.